A selection of T cell receptor beta chains follows, all from one sample in a study of beta chain features in type 1 diabetes. Libraries were prepared by immunoSEQ multiplex PCR; TCRdb keeps only in-frame clonotypes and omits some of them. The sample records 900,000 or so clones, 15% to 20% being singletons. Sequences were obtained from naive CD4+ T cells from blood. The source of these receptors is a young woman in good health. CDR3s leave out the opening cysteine and the closing phenylalanine or tryptophan.

TRBJ1-2 | TRBV16 | ASSQGTRHYT
TRBJ2-3 | TRBV25-1 | ASSLTGGRTHTQY
TRBJ1-3 | TRBV28 | ASNTRMGSGGNTIY
TRBJ1-1 | TRBV12-1 | ASSLKGGTEAF
TRBJ1-4 | TRBV21-1 | ASSKGPAAALTNEKLF
TRBJ1-2 | TRBV29-1 | SVRRVQGSNYGYT
TRBJ2-5 | TRBV7-9 | ASSSGAGQGVQETQY
TRBJ2-7 | TRBV9 | ASSAAPEAYEQY
TRBJ2-1 | TRBV7-9 | ASSYGGTLSGSVYEQF
TRBJ2-7 | TRBV6-1 | ASSDQDAYGEQY
TRBJ1-2 | TRBV6-1 | ASSVRPGQSYT
TRBJ2-3 | TRBV4-2 | ASSQELATDTQY
TRBJ1-1 | TRBV7-2 | ASSFTGLNTEAF
TRBJ2-5 | TRBV20-1 | SARTAETQY
TRBJ2-5 | TRBV10-3 | AISEPAREETQY
TRBJ2-5 | TRBV7-2 | ASSSMTSGRETQY
TRBJ2-3 | TRBV5-4 | ASSLISDYGTQY
TRBJ2-2 | TRBV9 | ASSPLGRGTGELF
TRBJ1-2 | TRBV6-5 | ASSSWTGGFNGYT
TRBJ2-7 | TRBV28 | ASSYRGRTYEQY
TRBJ2-1 | TRBV10-3 | AISESLDSDNEQF
TRBJ1-2 | TRBV2 | ASSDNGMGYGYT
TRBJ2-5 | TRBV5-1 | ASSLTSGRETQY